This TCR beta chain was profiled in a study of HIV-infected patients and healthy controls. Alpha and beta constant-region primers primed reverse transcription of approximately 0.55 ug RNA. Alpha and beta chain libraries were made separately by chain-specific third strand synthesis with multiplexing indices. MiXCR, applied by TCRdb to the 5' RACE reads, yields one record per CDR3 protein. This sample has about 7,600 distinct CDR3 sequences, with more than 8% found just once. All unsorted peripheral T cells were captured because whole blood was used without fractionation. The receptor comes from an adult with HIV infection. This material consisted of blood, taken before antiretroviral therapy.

CDR3 sequence reads: CASSYSRGKNIQYF. The CDR3 nucleotides are TGTGCCAGCAGTTACAGCAGGGGCAAAAACATTCAGTACTTC. The rearrangement joins TRBV6-5 to TRBJ2-4; D is possibly TRBD1 (6 bases). Between the trimmed V and J ends, which lost 2 bases and 3 bases, there was a span of 8 bases. Germline lookup yields CDR1 MNHEY and CDR2 SVGAGI. The CDR3 loop spans 14 amino acids.